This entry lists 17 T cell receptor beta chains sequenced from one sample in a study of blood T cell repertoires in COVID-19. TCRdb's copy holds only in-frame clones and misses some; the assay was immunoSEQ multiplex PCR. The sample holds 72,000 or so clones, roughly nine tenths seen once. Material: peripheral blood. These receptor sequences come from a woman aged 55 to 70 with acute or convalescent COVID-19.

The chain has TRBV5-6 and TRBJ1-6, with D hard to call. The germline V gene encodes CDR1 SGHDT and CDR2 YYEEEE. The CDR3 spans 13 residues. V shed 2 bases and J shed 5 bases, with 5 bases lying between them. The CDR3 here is CASSFLNNSPLHF. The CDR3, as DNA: TGTGCCAGCAGCTTCTTAAATAATTCACCCCTCCACTTT.

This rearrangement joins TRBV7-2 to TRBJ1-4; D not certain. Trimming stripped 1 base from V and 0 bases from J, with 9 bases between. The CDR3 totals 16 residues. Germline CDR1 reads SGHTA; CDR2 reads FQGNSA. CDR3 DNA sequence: TGTGCCAGCAGCTTAGTGCTGGCAGCAACTAATGAAAAACTGTTTTTT. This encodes CASSLVLAATNEKLFF. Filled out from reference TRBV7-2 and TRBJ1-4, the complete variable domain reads GAGVSQSPSNKVTEKGKDVELRCDPISGHTALYWYRQSLGQGLEFLIYFQGNSAPDKSGLPSDRFSAERTGGSVSTLTIQRTQQEDSAVYLCASSLVLAATNEKLFFGSGTQLSVL.

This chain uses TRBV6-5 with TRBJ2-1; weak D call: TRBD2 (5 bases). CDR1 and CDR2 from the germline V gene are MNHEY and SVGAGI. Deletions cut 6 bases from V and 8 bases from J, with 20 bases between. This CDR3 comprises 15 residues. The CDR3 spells CASSPDPYTRDEQFF. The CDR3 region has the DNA TGTGCCAGCAGCCCCGACCCTTACACGAGGGATGAGCAGTTCTTC.

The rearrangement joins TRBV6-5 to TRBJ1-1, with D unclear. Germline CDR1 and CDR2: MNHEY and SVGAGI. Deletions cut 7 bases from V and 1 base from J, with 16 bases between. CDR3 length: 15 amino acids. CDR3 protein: CASTGDPRGNTEAFF. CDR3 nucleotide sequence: TGTGCCAGCACCGGAGACCCCCGGGGGAACACTGAAGCTTTCTTT.

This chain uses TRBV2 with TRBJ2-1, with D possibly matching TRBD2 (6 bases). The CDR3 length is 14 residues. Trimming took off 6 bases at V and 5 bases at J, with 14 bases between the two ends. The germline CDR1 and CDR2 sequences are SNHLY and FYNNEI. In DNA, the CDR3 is TGTGCCAGCAGGGGGGGTAGGGTAGACAATGAGCAGTTCTTC. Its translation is CASRGGRVDNEQFF.

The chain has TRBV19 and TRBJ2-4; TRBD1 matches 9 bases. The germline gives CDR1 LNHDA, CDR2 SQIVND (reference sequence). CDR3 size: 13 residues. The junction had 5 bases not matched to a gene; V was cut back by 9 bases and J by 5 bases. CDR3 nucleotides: TGTGCCAGAAGGCGGGACAGGGAAAACATTCAGTACTTC. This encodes CARRRDRENIQYF.

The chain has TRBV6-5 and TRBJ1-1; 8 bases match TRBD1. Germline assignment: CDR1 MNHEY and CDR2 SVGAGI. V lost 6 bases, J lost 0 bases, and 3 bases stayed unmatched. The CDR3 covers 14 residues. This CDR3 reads CASRSGGMNTEAFF. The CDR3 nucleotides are TGTGCCAGCAGATCAGGGGGCATGAACACTGAAGCTTTCTTT.

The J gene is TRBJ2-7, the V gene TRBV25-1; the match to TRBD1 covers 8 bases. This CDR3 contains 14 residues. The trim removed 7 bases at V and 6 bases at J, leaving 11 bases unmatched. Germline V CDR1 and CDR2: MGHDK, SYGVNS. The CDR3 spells CASMGSQGALEQYF. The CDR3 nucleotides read TGTGCCAGCATGGGGAGCCAGGGGGCTCTCGAGCAGTACTTC.

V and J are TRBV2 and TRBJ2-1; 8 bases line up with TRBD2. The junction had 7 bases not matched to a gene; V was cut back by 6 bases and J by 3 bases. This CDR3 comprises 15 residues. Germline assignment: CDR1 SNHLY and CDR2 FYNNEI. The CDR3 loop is CASRASGGDYNEQFF. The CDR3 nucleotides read TGTGCCAGCAGGGCATCCGGGGGGGACTACAATGAGCAGTTCTTC.

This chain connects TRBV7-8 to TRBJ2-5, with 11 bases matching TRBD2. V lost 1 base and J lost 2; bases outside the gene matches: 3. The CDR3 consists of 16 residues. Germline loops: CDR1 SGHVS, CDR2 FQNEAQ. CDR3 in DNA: TGTGCCAGCAGCTTAGTGCTAGCGGGGGGTCAAGAGACCCAGTACTTC. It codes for CASSLVLAGGQETQYF.

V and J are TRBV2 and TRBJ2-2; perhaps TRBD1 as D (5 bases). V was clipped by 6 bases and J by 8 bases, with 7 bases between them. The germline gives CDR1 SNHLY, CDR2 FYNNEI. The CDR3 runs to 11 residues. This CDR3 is CASRNRGELFF. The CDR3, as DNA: TGTGCCAGCAGGAACAGGGGGGAGCTGTTTTTT.

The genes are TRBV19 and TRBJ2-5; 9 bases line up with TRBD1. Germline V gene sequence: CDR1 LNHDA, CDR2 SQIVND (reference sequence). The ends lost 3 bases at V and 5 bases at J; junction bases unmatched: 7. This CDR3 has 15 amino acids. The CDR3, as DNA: TGTGCCAGTAGTATTAGGGGACAGGGAGAGGAGACCCAGTACTTC. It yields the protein CASSIRGQGEETQYF.

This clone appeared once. The CDR3, as DNA: TGTGCCAGCAGCCAAGATCTTGGGACTAGTGTCGAAGGATTCTTC. It is translated as CASSQDLGTSVEGFF. J is TRBJ2-1 and V is TRBV3-1 (or the pseudogene TRBV3-2); 8 nucleotides align to TRBD2. V dropped 0 bases and J dropped 16; count of bases not matched to a gene: 14. CDR1 LGHDT and CDR2 YNNKEL come from the germline V gene (reference sequence). The CDR3 has 15 residues.

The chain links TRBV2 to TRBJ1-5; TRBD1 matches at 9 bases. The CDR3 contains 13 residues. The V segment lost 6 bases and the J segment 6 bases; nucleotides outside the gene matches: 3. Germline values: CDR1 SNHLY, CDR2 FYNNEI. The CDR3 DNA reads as TGTGCCAGCAGCGGGACAGGGTTTCAGCCCCAGCATTTT. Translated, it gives CASSGTGFQPQHF.

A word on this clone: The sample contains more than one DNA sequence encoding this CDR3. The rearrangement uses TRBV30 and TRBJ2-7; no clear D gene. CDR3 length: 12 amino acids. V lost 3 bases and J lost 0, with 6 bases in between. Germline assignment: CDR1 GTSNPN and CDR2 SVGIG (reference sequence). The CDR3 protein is CAWSVSSYEQYF. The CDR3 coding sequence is TGTGCCTGGAGCGTTAGCTCCTACGAGCAGTACTTC.

The CDR3 region is CASSMTRSSGANVLTF. In DNA, the CDR3 is TGTGCCAGTAGTATGACGCGGAGCTCTGGGGCCAACGTCCTGACTTTC. The chain recombines TRBV19 with TRBJ2-6; D gene unclear. This CDR3 contains 16 residues. Trimming left V 3 bases short and J 0 bases short, with 9 bases between. Germline V gives CDR1 LNHDA, CDR2 SQIVND (reference sequence). Drawing the rest from reference TRBV19 and TRBJ2-6, the complete variable domain is DGGITQSPKYLFRKEGQNVTLSCEQNLNHDAMYWYRQDPGQGLRLIYYSQIVNDFQKGDIAEGYSVSREKKESFPLTVTSAQKNPTAFYLCASSMTRSSGANVLTFGAGSRLTVL.

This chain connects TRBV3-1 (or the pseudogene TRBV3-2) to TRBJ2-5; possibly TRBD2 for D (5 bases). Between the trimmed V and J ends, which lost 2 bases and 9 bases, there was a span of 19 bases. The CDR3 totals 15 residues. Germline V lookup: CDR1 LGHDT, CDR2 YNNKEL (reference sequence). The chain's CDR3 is CASSQTTDSRAAQYF. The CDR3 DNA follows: TGTGCCAGCAGCCAAACTACAGACTCGCGGGCGGCCCAGTACTTC.